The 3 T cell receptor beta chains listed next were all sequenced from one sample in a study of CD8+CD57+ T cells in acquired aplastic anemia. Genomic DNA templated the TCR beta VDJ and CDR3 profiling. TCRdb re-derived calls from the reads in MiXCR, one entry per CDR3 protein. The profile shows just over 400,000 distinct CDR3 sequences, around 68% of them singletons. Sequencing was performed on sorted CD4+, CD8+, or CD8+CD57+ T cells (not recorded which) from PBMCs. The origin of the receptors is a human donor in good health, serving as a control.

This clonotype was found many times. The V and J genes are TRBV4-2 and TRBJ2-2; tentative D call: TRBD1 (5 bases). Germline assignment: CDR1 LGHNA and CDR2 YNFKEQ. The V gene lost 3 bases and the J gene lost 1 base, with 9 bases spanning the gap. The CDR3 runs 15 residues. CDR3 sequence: CASSHNQGNTGELFF. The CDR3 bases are TGTGCCAGCAGCCATAATCAGGGGAACACCGGGGAGCTGTTTTTT.

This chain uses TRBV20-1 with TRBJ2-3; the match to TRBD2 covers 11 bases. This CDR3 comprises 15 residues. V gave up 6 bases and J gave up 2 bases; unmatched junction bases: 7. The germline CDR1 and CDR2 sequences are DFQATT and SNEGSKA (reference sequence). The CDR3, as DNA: TGCAGTGCCATTAGCGGGGGGGCAAACACAGATACGCAGTATTTT. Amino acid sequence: CSAISGGANTDTQYF.

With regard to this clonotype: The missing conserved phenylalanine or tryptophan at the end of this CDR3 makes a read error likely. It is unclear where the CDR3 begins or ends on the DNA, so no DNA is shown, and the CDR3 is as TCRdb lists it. The CDR3 is CASSLPSPTYEQY. The chain combines TRBV7-9 with TRBJ1-5; the D call in the table, TRBD1, was not verified against the DNA. Germline V lookup: CDR1 SEHNR, CDR2 FQNEAQ (reference sequence). The CDR3 comprises 13 residues, both ends counted.